This T cell receptor beta chain derives from a study of blood T cell repertoires in COVID-19. Study information: In each case, the material was cDNA or gDNA derived from T cells, B-cell-depleted T cells, or PBMCs.

The CDR3 runs 17 residues. Germline-derived CDR1 and CDR2 are LGHDT and YNNKEL (reference sequence). V lost 0 bases, J lost 6 bases, and 19 bases lay in between. The assay was immunoSEQ multiplex PCR, and TCRdb's table has in-frame clones only and misses some. Of around 200,000 clones listed, 80% to 90% were seen once; the top ten hold 5.5% to 8%. The genes are TRBV3-1 (or the pseudogene TRBV3-2) and TRBJ2-3; D is perhaps TRBD2 (6 bases). The source material was peripheral blood. The source is a man aged 55-75 years who had recovered from COVID-19. The CDR3 region is CASSQELIGRREDTQYF. CDR3 in DNA: TGTGCCAGCAGCCAAGAGTTGATAGGGCGCCGGGAGGATACGCAGTATTTT.